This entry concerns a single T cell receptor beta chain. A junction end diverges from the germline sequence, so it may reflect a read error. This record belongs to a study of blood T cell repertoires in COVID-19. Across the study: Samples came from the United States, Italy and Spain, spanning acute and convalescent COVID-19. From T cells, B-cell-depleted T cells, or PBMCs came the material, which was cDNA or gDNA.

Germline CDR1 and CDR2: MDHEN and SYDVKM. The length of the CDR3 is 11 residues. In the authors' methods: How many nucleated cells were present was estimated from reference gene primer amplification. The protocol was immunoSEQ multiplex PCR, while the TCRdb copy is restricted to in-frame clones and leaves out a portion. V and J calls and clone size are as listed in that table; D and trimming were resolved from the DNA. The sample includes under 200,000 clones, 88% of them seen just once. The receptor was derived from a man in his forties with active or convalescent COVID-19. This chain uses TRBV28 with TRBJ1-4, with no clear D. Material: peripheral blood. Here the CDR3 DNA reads TGTGCCAGCAGACTCAATGAACAACTGTTTTTT. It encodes CASRLNEQLFF.